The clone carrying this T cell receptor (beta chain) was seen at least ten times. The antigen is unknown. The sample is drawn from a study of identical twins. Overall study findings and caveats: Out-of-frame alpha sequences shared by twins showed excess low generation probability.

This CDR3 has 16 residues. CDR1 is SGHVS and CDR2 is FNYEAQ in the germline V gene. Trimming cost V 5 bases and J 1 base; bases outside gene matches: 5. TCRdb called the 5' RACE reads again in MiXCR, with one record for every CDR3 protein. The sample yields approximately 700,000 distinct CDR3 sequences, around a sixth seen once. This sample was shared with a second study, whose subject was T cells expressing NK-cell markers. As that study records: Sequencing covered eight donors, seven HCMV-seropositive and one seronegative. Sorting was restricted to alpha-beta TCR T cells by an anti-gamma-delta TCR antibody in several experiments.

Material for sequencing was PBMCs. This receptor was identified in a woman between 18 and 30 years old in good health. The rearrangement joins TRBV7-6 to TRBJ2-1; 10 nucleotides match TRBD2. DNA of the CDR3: TGTGCCAGCAGCCCCAGGACTAGCGGATCCTACAATGAGCAGTTCTTC. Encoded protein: CASSPRTSGSYNEQFF.